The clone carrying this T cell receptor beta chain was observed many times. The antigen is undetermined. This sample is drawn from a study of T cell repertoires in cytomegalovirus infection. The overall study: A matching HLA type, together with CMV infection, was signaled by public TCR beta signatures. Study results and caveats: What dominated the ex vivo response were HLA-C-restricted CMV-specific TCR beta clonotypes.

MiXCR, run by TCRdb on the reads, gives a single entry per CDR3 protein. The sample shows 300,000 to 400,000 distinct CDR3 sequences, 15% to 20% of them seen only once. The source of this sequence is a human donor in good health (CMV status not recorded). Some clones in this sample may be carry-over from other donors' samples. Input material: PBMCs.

CDR3 in DNA: TGTGCCAGCAGTTTATTCAATGAGCAGTTCTTC. It codes for CASSLFNEQFF. This chain links TRBV27 with TRBJ2-1; D gene unclear. The CDR3 covers 11 residues. CDR1 and CDR2 from the germline V gene are MNHEY and SMNVEV (reference sequence). With 1 base removed from V and 6 bases from J, the gap between germline ends came to 1 base.